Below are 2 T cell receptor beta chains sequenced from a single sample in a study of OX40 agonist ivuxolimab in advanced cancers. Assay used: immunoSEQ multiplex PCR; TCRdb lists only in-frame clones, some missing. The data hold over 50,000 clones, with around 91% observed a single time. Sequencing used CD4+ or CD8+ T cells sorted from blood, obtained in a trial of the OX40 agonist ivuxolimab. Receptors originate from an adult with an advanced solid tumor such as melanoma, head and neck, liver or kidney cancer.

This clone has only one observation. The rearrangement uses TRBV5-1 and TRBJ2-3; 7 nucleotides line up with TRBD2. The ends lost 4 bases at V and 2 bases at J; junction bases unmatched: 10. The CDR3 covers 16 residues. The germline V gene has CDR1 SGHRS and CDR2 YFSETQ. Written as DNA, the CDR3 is TGCGCCAGCAGCCCGAGCAGGGAGGGGCTCACAGATACGCAGTATTTT. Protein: CASSPSREGLTDTQYF.

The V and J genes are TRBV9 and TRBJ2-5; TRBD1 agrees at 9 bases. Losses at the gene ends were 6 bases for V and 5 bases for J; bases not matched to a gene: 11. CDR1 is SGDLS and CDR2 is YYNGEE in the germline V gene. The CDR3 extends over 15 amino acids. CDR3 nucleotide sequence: TGTGCCAGCACGGGAAGGGGGGGACAGGGTGAGACCCAGTACTTC. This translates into CASTGRGGQGETQYF.